This is a list of T cell receptor beta chains from one sample in a study of PD-1 blockade in classical Hodgkin lymphoma. Generated by immunoSEQ multiplex PCR, the TCRdb table keeps only in-frame clones and is missing some. The sample shows 30,000 to 50,000 clones, 76% of them seen only once. The sample was peripheral blood mononuclear cells (PBMCs), taken at baseline. The source of these receptors is a human donor with classical Hodgkin lymphoma. Each CDR3 is given with its conserved first and last residue. The order of the fields is D gene, V gene, J gene, CDR3 protein, CDR3 DNA. A D gene is named only where the DNA matches it firmly.

D gene: TRBD2; V gene: TRBV9; J gene: TRBJ2-3; CDR3 protein: CASSVRASGFTDTQYF; CDR3 DNA: TGTGCCAGCAGCGTAAGGGCTAGCGGGTTCACAGATACGCAGTATTTT
D gene: NA; V gene: TRBV7-9; J gene: TRBJ1-6; CDR3 protein: CASSPGSTLNSPLHF; CDR3 DNA: TGTGCCAGCAGCCCTGGGTCAACCCTCAATTCACCCCTCCACTTT
D gene: NA; V gene: TRBV7-2; J gene: TRBJ2-3; CDR3 protein: CASSLGLLVYTQYF; CDR3 DNA: TGTGCCAGCAGCTTAGGCCTCCTTGTGTATACGCAGTATTTT
D gene: TRBD1; V gene: TRBV9; J gene: TRBJ1-2; CDR3 protein: CASSETGDPGYTF; CDR3 DNA: TGTGCCAGCAGCGAAACAGGGGATCCTGGCTACACCTTC
D gene: NA; V gene: TRBV9; J gene: TRBJ1-5; CDR3 protein: CASSVDQNQPQHF; CDR3 DNA: TGTGCCAGCAGCGTAGACCAGAACCAGCCCCAGCATTTT
D gene: NA; V gene: TRBV4-2; J gene: TRBJ1-5; CDR3 protein: CASSQAGGSNQPQHF; CDR3 DNA: TGTGCCAGCAGCCAAGCGGGAGGGAGCAATCAGCCCCAGCATTTT
D gene: NA; V gene: TRBV11-3; J gene: TRBJ1-1; CDR3 protein: CASSVVRSTEAFF; CDR3 DNA: TGTGCCAGCAGCGTCGTACGATCGACTGAAGCTTTCTTT
D gene: TRBD1; V gene: TRBV11-3; J gene: TRBJ2-7; CDR3 protein: CASSLGSGGQGTYEQYF; CDR3 DNA: TGTGCCAGCAGCCTAGGATCGGGGGGACAGGGGACCTACGAGCAGTACTTC
D gene: TRBD2; V gene: TRBV28; J gene: TRBJ2-3; CDR3 protein: CASSLLPSGLAGTDTQYF; CDR3 DNA: TGTGCCAGCAGTTTACTCCCTTCTGGGCTAGCGGGTACAGATACGCAGTATTTT
D gene: TRBD2; V gene: TRBV27; J gene: TRBJ2-1; CDR3 protein: CASSPRGESGNEQFF; CDR3 DNA: TGTGCCAGCAGTCCCCGGGGGGAAAGCGGCAATGAGCAGTTCTTC